This TCR beta chain derives from a study of response to subunit inactivated influenza vaccine. General study results and limits: Each seasonal influenza vaccination, the authors suggested, recruits few new T cells.

About this clonotype: As yet, its antigen is unknown.

MiXCR was run by TCRdb on the RT-PCR reads, yielding one entry per CDR3 protein. The sample has approximately 300,000 distinct CDR3 sequences; 20% to 25% are singletons. V lost 2 bases and J 0 bases, leaving 7 bases between the germline ends. CDR1 and CDR2 from the germline V gene are MNHEY and SVGEGT. This CDR3 has 14 amino acids. V usage is TRBV6-2 or TRBV6-3 and J usage is TRBJ1-1; no firm D call. This clonotype originated in a man aged 50 to 75 who received an inactivated influenza vaccine. The material was PBMCs from blood, obtained about 19 months after vaccination. Here the CDR3 reads CASSYGSVNTEAFF. The CDR3 DNA reads TGTGCCAGCAGTTACGGTAGTGTGAACACTGAAGCTTTCTTT.